This T cell receptor beta chain was observed in a study of CD8 T cells in ankylosing spondylitis. The TCR beta libraries were generated through quantitative 5'-RACE incorporating molecular barcodes. MiXCR, applied by TCRdb to the 5' RACE reads, yields one record per CDR3 protein. Of some 840,000 distinct CDR3 sequences in the sample, about 11% were seen once. This clonotype was counted at least ten times. Its antigen is unidentified. The CDR3 contains 21 residues. V shed 3 bases and J 0 bases; nucleotides not matched to a gene: 15. Study results and limitations: Fewer than 10 highly homologous variants formed a TCR beta motif that appeared characteristic of ankylosing spondylitis blood.

The sample consisted of blood, either unsorted or a sorted T cell fraction (not recorded which). This chain links TRBV12-3 or TRBV12-4 with TRBJ2-1; TRBD2 agrees at 12 bases. This clonotype originated in a male donor with ankylosing spondylitis. The CDR3 DNA follows: TGTGCCAGCAGTTTTCGCCCGGGACTAGCGGGCTCCACCACCTCCTACAATGAGCAGTTCTTC. This gives the protein CASSFRPGLAGSTTSYNEQFF.